This TCR beta chain was profiled in a study of cytomegalovirus exposure and HLA in healthy donors. Notes on the study in general: HLA alleles were associated with 15,000 to 20,000 TCR beta sequences in a later analysis at 0.05 false discovery rate. Later work found most CMV-associated TCR beta chains apparently HLA-restricted.

Comment on this clone: As yet, its antigen is unknown. Likely a read error: the CDR3 ends without its conserved phenylalanine or tryptophan.

The PCR ran on 60 Vbeta and 13 Jbeta primers. Sequencing was performed with immunoSEQ multiplex PCR; in TCRdb, only in-frame clones are kept and a portion is missing. The table lists about 200,000 clones, 79% of them singletons. The sample consisted of PBMCs. This TCR derives from a girl between 10 and 17 years old in good health and CMV-seropositive.

The CDR3 DNA is TGTGCCGGCAGGTCAGGGCTAGGGACTGAAGCTTTCCTT. It yields the protein CAGRSGLGTEAFL. J is TRBJ1-1 and V is TRBV25-1, with D possibly being TRBD1 (5 bases). There are 13 residues in the CDR3. Germline assignment: CDR1 MGHDK and CDR2 SYGVNS.